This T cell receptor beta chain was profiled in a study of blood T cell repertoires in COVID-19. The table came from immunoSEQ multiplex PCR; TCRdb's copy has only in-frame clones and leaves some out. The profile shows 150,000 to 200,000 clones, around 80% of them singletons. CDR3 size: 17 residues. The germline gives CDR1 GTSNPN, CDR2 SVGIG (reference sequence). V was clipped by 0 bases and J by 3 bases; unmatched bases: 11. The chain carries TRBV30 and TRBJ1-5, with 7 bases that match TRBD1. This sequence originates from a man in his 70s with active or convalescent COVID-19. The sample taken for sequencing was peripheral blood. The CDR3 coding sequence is TGTGCCTGGAGTGTAACAGGGGTACGAGGGCACAATCAGCCCCAGCATTTT. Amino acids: CAWSVTGVRGHNQPQHF.